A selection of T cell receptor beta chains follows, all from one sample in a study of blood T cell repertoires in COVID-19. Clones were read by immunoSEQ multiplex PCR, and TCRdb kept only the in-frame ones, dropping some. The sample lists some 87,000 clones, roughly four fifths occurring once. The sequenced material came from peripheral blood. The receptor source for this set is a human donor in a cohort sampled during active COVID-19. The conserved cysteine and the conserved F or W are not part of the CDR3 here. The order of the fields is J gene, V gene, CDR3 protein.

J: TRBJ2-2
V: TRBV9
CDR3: ASSPRGGAATGELF

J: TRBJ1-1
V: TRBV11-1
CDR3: ASSPRDRLNTEAF

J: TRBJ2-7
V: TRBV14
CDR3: ASSQDRLASYEQY

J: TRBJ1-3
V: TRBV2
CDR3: ASRTGQAYSGNTIY

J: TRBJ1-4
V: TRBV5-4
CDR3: ASSRGGSNEKLF

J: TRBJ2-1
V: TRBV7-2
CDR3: ASSVLGQGANEQF

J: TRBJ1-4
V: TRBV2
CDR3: ASKTYGGGLNEKLF

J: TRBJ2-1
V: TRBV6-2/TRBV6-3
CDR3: ASSYPTGAFYNEQF

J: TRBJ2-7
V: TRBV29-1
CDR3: SVVRDSTGEQY

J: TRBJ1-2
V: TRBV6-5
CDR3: ASSYTGQGAGYT

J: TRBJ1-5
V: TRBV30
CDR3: AWSQDRYSNQPQH

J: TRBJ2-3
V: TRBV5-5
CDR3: ASSLGGNLEQY

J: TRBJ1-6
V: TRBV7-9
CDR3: ASSSLFPSSYNSPLH

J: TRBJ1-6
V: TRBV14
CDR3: ASSQDWGDSPLH

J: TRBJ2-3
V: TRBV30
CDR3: ARRQGATDTQY

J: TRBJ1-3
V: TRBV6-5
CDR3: ASSYSRTGRNTIY

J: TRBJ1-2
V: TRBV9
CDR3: ASSVDRGRGYT

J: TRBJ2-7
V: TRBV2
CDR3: ASKRTANSYEQY

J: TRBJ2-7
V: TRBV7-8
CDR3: ASGLAGGRTYEQY

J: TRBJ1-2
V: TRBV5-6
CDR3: ASSLARTAGGYT

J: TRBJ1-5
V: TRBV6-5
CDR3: ASSPRGRGNQPQH

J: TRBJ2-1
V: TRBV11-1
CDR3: ASTARQEYNEQF

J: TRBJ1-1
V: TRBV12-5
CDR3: ASGSRTGSLAF

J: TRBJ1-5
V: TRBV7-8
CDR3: ASSSHRQPQH

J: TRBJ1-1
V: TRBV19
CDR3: ASSWDREGNTEAF

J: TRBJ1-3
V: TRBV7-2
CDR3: ASSPDGTGSGNTIY

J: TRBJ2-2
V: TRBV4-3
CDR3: ASSPRAGGGTGELF

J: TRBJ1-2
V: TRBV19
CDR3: ASSILGGSGYGYT

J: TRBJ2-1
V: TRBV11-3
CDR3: ASSPDSGGNEQF

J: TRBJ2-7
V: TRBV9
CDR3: ASSVDPGSYEQY

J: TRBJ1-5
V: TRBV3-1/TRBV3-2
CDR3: ASSLGTGGNQPQH

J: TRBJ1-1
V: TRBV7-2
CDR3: ASRQGTMNTEAF

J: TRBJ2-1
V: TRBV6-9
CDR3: ASSARDTETSGARVVCFNEQF

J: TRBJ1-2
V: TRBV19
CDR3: ASSQQGARISYT

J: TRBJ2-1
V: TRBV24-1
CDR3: ATSDTIAESYNEQF

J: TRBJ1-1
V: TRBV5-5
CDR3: ASSKVGGGDTEAF

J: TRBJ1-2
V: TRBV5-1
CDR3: ASSLDRLSNYGYT

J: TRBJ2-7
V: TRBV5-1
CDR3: ASSLVLARGPNEQY

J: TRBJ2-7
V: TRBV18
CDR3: ASSPSGSDYEQY

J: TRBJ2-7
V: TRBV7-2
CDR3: ASSSRTSGRYEQY

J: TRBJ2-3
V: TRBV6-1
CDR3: ASSEWSGGPDTQY

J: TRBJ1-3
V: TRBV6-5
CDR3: ASRRDLSGNTIY

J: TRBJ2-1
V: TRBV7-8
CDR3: ASSLDQGSYNEQF

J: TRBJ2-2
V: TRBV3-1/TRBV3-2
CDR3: ASSPVIGQGDTGELF

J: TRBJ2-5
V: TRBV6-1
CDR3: ASSEGTGRSGTQY